These 5 T cell receptor beta chains came from one sample sequenced in a study of blood T cell repertoires in COVID-19. Repertoires were generated with immunoSEQ multiplex PCR, while TCRdb's copy carries only in-frame clones and drops some. The sample shows fewer than 90,000 clones, roughly nine tenths of them seen only once. The source material was peripheral blood. Receptor source: a man aged 80 or over in a cohort sampled during active COVID-19.

The chain joins TRBV6-5 to TRBJ2-3; perhaps TRBD1 as D (6 bases). Trimming took off 6 bases at V and 4 bases at J, with 11 bases between the two ends. Germline V lookup: CDR1 MNHEY, CDR2 SVGAGI. The CDR3 covers 13 residues. The CDR3 DNA reads TGTGCCAGCAGCCTACCAGGGGCAGATACGCAGTATTTT. Its protein is CASSLPGADTQYF.

This chain joins TRBV9 and TRBJ2-3, with 12 bases identical to TRBD2. After removal of 3 bases from V and 2 bases from J, the junction contained 4 bases not matched to a gene. Germline loops: CDR1 SGDLS, CDR2 YYNGEE. The CDR3 is 16 amino acids. The CDR3 sequence: CASSAGTSGFTDTQYF. For the CDR3, the DNA is TGTGCCAGCAGCGCGGGGACTAGCGGGTTCACAGATACGCAGTATTTT. Full variable domain (missing parts from reference TRBV9 and TRBJ2-3): DSGVTQTPKHLITATGQRVTLRCSPRSGDLSVYWYQQSLDQGLQFLIQYYNGEERAKGNILERFSAQQFPDLHSELNLSSLELGDSALYFCASSAGTSGFTDTQYFGPGTRLTVL.

The V gene is TRBV15, the J gene TRBJ2-7; 8 nucleotides agree with TRBD2. In germline, CDR1 is LNHNV, CDR2 YYDKDF (reference sequence). The CDR3 covers 14 residues. V dropped 8 bases and J dropped 6; count of bases not matched to a gene: 12. CDR3 region: CATAPTGGEGEQYV. The CDR3 DNA reads as TGTGCCACCGCCCCGACGGGGGGGGAGGGCGAGCAGTACGTC.

V gene TRBV19 combines with J gene TRBJ1-4; D gene ambiguous. V lost 10 bases to trimming and J lost 7 bases, with 16 bases between them. CDR3 size: 13 residues. The germline gives CDR1 LNHDA, CDR2 SQIVND (reference sequence). DNA of the CDR3: TGTGCCACTAAGACTTTGACGGGTGAAAAACTGTTTTTT. This sequence encodes CATKTLTGEKLFF.

This rearrangement joins TRBV5-4 to TRBJ2-5, with TRBD1 identical over 9 bases. The trim removed 4 bases at V and 7 bases at J, leaving 8 bases unmatched. Germline V lookup: CDR1 SGHNT, CDR2 YYREEE (reference sequence). The CDR3 sequence is 14 residues long. Here the CDR3 reads CASSLTGGIGTQYF. DNA for the CDR3: TGTGCCAGCAGCCTGACAGGGGGGATCGGGACCCAGTACTTC.